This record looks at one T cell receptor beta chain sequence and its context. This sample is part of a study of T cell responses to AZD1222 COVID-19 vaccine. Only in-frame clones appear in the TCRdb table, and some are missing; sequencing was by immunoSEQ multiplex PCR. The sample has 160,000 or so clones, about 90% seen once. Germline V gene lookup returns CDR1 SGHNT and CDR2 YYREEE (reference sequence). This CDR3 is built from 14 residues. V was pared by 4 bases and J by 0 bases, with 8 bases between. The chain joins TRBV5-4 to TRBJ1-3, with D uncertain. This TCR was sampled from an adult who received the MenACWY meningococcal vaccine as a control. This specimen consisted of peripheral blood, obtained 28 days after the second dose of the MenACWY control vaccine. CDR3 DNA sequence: TGTGCCAGCAGCCGGGTGGACTCTGGAAACACCATATATTTT. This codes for CASSRVDSGNTIYF.